The clone carrying this T cell receptor beta chain was seen only a few times. Its antigen remains unidentified. This sample is part of a study of spatial heterogeneity in lung cancer. Study details: Fewer alpha-chain than beta-chain sequences were consistently detected.

Time point given: sample taken at primary tumor resection. The authors sequenced whole RNA from tumor, nontumor lung or frozen PBMC without sorting. 72 TRACERx patients with early, untreated non-small cell lung cancer donated samples. Individual TCR cDNA molecules each bore their own unique molecular identifier. TCRdb analysed the 5' RACE reads with MiXCR anew, one entry per CDR3 protein. The sample contains tens of thousands of distinct CDR3 sequences, around 9% of which appear only once. The V gene's germline CDR1 is SNHLY and CDR2 FYNNEI. This CDR3 is built from 13 residues. V lost 7 bases and J lost 3; bases outside the gene matches: 1. Points from the study as a whole: Ubiquitous, expanded tumor-derived TCRs were more frequently observed in blood at resection than at follow-up.

This receptor was obtained from a male donor with early-stage non-small cell lung cancer. The sequenced sample was PBMCs, obtained at surgery. The chain is built from TRBV2 and TRBJ2-3, with 10 bases identical to TRBD2. The CDR3 region has the DNA TGTGCCAGCAAGACTAGCGGGACAGATACGCAGTATTTT. Its protein product is CASKTSGTDTQYF.